Presented here are 18 T cell receptor beta chains from one specimen sequenced in a study of T cell repertoires in cytomegalovirus infection. Using its own MiXCR run on the reads, TCRdb lists one record per CDR3 protein. The table has about 890,000 distinct CDR3 sequences, around 29% seen once. No antigens are known for them. This specimen consisted of cultured CD8+ T cells from PBMCs, obtained from culture after CMV antigen stimulation. These receptors came from a human donor in good health (CMV status not recorded). Some clones in this sample may be carry-over from other donors' samples.

V and J are TRBV7-6 and TRBJ1-2; 9 nucleotides align to TRBD1. Germline V gene data show CDR1 as SGHVS and CDR2 as FNYEAQ. The ends lost 5 bases at V and 5 bases at J; junction bases unmatched: 6. The CDR3 length is 14 residues. The CDR3 DNA sequence: TGTGCCAGCAGCCTCCGGACAGGGGTTTATGGCTACACCTTC. It codes for CASSLRTGVYGYTF.

On this clonotype itself: A clone one base away is much larger, so this may be a read error. The rearrangement joins TRBV12-3 or TRBV12-4 to TRBJ2-5; 8 nucleotides agree with TRBD1. The CDR3 has 18 amino acids. J lost 4 bases, V lost 7 bases, and 20 bases had no gene match. CDR3: CASTFSSGSRGHGETQYF. In nucleotides, the CDR3 is TGTGCCAGCACATTCTCCTCGGGTAGCAGGGGGCACGGAGAGACCCAGTACTTC.

The chain's CDR3 is CATSSGTGVDEQYF. The CDR3 DNA reads as TGTGCCACCAGCAGCGGGACAGGGGTCGACGAGCAGTACTTC. The chain couples TRBV15 to TRBJ2-7; TRBD1 agrees at 10 bases. Unmatched junction bases numbered 4, after V lost 3 bases and J lost 5 bases. This CDR3 is built from 14 residues. Germline V gene lookup returns CDR1 LNHNV and CDR2 YYDKDF (reference sequence).

This clonotype was counted a single time. This sequence joins TRBV29-1 and TRBJ2-3; 12 bases map to TRBD2. The CDR3 loop spans 15 amino acids. V gave up 6 bases and J gave up 6 bases; unmatched junction bases: 10. Germline CDR1 SQVTM, CDR2 ANQGSEA. CDR3 coding DNA: TGCAGCGTGGACCCTGAAACTAGCGGGGGGGATACGCAGTATTTT. The encoded protein is CSVDPETSGGDTQYF.

The gene calls are TRBV6-6 and TRBJ2-1; 7 bases are a match to TRBD1. The CDR3 sequence is 13 residues long. The V gene's germline CDR1 is MNHNY and CDR2 SVGAGI (reference sequence). Trimming took 2 bases from V and 9 from J; bases not matched to a gene: 4. DNA for the CDR3: TGTGCCAGCAGTTACCAGGGGGATAGTGAGCAGTTCTTC. Its translation: CASSYQGDSEQFF.

The chain links TRBV10-3 to TRBJ1-5; no clear D. Germline V gives CDR1 ENHRY, CDR2 SYGVKD. The CDR3 spans 16 residues. Deletions cut 4 bases from V and 6 bases from J, with 19 bases between. CDR3 sequence reads: CAISAGSLAGIQPQHF. The DNA of the CDR3 is TGTGCCATCAGTGCAGGCTCCTTGGCAGGTATTCAGCCCCAGCATTTT.

The V call is TRBV9, the J call TRBJ1-5, with D possibly being TRBD1 (6 bases). Trimming took off 2 bases at V and 3 bases at J, with 12 bases between the two ends. CDR1 and CDR2 from the germline V gene are SGDLS and YYNGEE. This CDR3 is built from 15 residues. The CDR3 nucleotides are TGTGCCAGCAGCGTTTCCGGGACACCCAATCAGCCCCAGCATTTT. Its translation: CASSVSGTPNQPQHF.

The chain combines TRBV19 with TRBJ1-1; D uncertain. Per germline, CDR1 LNHDA and CDR2 SQIVND (reference sequence). V lost 1 base, J lost 1 base, and 16 bases lay in between. There are 17 residues in the CDR3. CDR3 sequence reads: CASSIAGIGGQNTEAFF. In DNA form, the CDR3 reads TGTGCCAGTAGTATAGCGGGGATTGGCGGGCAGAACACTGAAGCTTTCTTT.

This clonotype was detected only a few times. The CDR3 spells CALKPGGGNQPQHF. Here the CDR3 DNA reads TGTGCCCTAAAACCCGGGGGAGGCAATCAGCCCCAGCATTTT. The chain recombines TRBV27 with TRBJ1-5; weak D call: TRBD1 (5 bases). The germline V gene has CDR1 MNHEY and CDR2 SMNVEV (reference sequence). The CDR3 length is 14 residues. V was cut by 11 bases and J by 2 bases, with 16 bases left in between.

This clonotype was counted only a few times. The rearrangement uses TRBV27 and TRBJ2-3, with D uncertain. The V and J ends lost 1 base and 6 bases respectively, with 8 bases between them. Germline V gene lookup returns CDR1 MNHEY and CDR2 SMNVEV (reference sequence). The CDR3 loop spans 13 amino acids. CDR3 in amino acids: CASSLYSYDTQYF. The DNA for the CDR3 is TGTGCCAGCAGTTTATATTCCTACGATACGCAGTATTTT.

This clonotype was recorded a few times. The chain employs TRBV24-1 and TRBJ2-5; 12 bases are shared with TRBD2. This CDR3 is 17 amino acids long. With V trimmed by 5 bases and J by 3 bases, 9 bases remained unmatched. Germline values: CDR1 KGHDR, CDR2 SFDVKD. In DNA form, the CDR3 reads TGTGCCACCAGTGGACCCACCCGGACTAGCGGGGAAGAGACCCAGTACTTC. This gives the protein CATSGPTRTSGEETQYF.

The gene calls are TRBV4-1 and TRBJ1-1, with D uncertain. The CDR3 length is 13 residues. Between the trimmed V and J ends, which lost 0 bases and 7 bases, there was a span of 9 bases. Looked up from germline, CDR1 is MGHRA and CDR2 is YSYEKL. The CDR3 spells CASSQDFKSEAFF. CDR3 nucleotides: TGCGCCAGCAGCCAAGATTTTAAGAGTGAAGCTTTCTTT.

The CDR3 sequence is CASSRPGVGANVLTF. The CDR3 DNA reads TGTGCCAGCAGCCGCCCGGGGGTAGGGGCCAACGTCCTGACTTTC. The V and J genes are TRBV5-8 and TRBJ2-6; maybe TRBD2 (6 bases). V lost 4 bases, J lost 4 bases, and 12 bases lay in between. This CDR3 comprises 15 residues. Per germline, CDR1 SGHTS and CDR2 YDEGEE.

This clonotype was recorded a few times. The V gene is TRBV10-3, the J gene TRBJ2-1; D call uncertain. CDR3 length: 13 amino acids. V was clipped by 5 bases and J by 6 bases, with 11 bases between them. CDR1 and CDR2 from the germline V gene are ENHRY and SYGVKD. The CDR3 DNA sequence: TGTGCCATCAGTACCCCGAGTTCCAATGAGCAGTTCTTC. Protein sequence: CAISTPSSNEQFF.

The chain combines TRBV7-6 with TRBJ2-5; 9 nucleotides match TRBD2. The CDR3 contains 15 residues. Germline trimming cut 5 bases from V and 3 bases from J; bases unmatched to any gene: 7. Germline V CDR1 and CDR2: SGHVS, FNYEAQ. The CDR3 DNA reads as TGTGCCAGCAGCAGACTAGCGGTAGACGAAGAGACCCAGTACTTC. This codes for CASSRLAVDEETQYF.

The chain recombines TRBV10-2 with TRBJ1-2; 12 bases agree with TRBD1. Looked up from germline, CDR1 is WSHSY and CDR2 is SAAADI. The CDR3 is made up of 17 amino acids. The trim removed 2 bases at V and 3 bases at J, leaving 7 bases unmatched. DNA for the CDR3: TGCGCCAGCAGTGAGGCCGGGACAGGGGGCGCAGACTATGGCTACACCTTC. Amino acid sequence: CASSEAGTGGADYGYTF.

The CDR3 DNA reads as TGCGCCACCACGCAGGGGATGGAGGGCAATGAGCAGTTCTTC. Translated, it gives CATTQGMEGNEQFF. The chain recombines TRBV10-2 with TRBJ2-1, with D tentatively TRBD1 or TRBD2 (6 bases each). The CDR3 sequence is 14 residues long. Germline lookup yields CDR1 WSHSY and CDR2 SAAADI. V was shortened by 10 bases and J by 6 bases, with 19 bases between the two germline ends.

This clonotype was counted at least ten times. The chain couples TRBV7-8 to TRBJ2-6; possible D gene TRBD1, 5 bases. Trimming cost V 2 bases and J 0 bases, with 14 bases left between them. The CDR3 covers 18 residues. The germline CDR1 and CDR2 sequences are SGHVS and FQNEAQ. The CDR3 spells CASSLIWGITSGANVLTF. The CDR3 DNA reads as TGTGCCAGCAGCTTAATATGGGGCATTACCTCTGGGGCCAACGTCCTGACTTTC. Full variable domain (rest looked up from reference TRBV7-8 and TRBJ2-6): GAGVSQSPRYKVAKRGQDVALRCDPISGHVSLFWYQQALGQGPEFLTYFQNEAQLDKSGLPSDRFFAERPEGSVSTLKIQRTQQEDSAVYLCASSLIWGITSGANVLTFGAGSRLTVL.